These 30 T cell receptor beta chains originate from one sample sequenced in a study of HIV-infected patients and healthy controls. cDNA was made from roughly 470 ng RNA using alpha and beta constant primers. Using multiplexing indices, alpha and beta chain libraries were generated apart by chain-specific third strand synthesis. TCRdb recomputed calls from the 5' RACE reads with MiXCR, one row per CDR3 protein. The table has 18,000 or so distinct CDR3 sequences, 10% to 15% seen once. Whole blood was used without fractionation, so all unsorted peripheral T cells were included. The source material was blood. The receptors were gathered from an adult in good health.

This clonotype counts as medium-sized. The rearrangement uses TRBV20-1 and TRBJ1-2, with 9 bases identical to TRBD1. From germline, CDR1 is DFQATT and CDR2 SNEGSKA (reference sequence). The CDR3 consists of 17 residues. V lost 4 bases and J lost 2; bases outside the gene matches: 14. This chain's CDR3 is CSATYDWDREFNYGYTF. The DNA of the CDR3 is TGCAGTGCTACCTACGATTGGGACAGGGAGTTCAACTATGGCTACACCTTC.

This clonotype has more than one count but fewer than ten. This rearrangement joins TRBV6-2 or TRBV6-3 to TRBJ2-2; maybe TRBD1 (7 bases). Per germline, CDR1 MNHEY and CDR2 SVGEGT. The CDR3 runs 13 residues. V was clipped by 6 bases and J by 6 bases, with 11 bases between them. CDR3 amino acids: CASSQGGSGELFF. The CDR3 DNA reads TGTGCCAGCAGCCAGGGGGGCTCCGGGGAGCTGTTTTTT.

This clonotype ranks as medium-sized. The V gene is TRBV18, the J gene TRBJ2-5, with D perhaps matching TRBD1 or TRBD2 (5 bases each). Trimming pared 3 bases from V and 1 base from J, leaving 9 bases between. In germline, CDR1 is KGHSH, CDR2 LQKENI. The CDR3 is 14 amino acids. DNA for the CDR3: TGTGCCAGCTCACCGGGACCGACCCAAGAGACCCAGTACTTC. Its translation is CASSPGPTQETQYF. The full variable domain, rest sourced from reference TRBV18 and TRBJ2-5, is NAGVMQNPRHLVRRRGQEARLRCSPMKGHSHVYWYRQLPEEGLKFMVYLQKENIIDESGMPKERFSAEFPKEGPSILRIQQVVRGDSAAYFCASSPGPTQETQYFGPGTRLLVL.

Within the sample, this clonotype is medium-sized. The genes are TRBV7-9 and TRBJ1-2; tentative D call: TRBD1 (5 bases). The V and J ends lost 6 bases and 5 bases respectively, with 16 bases between them. The CDR3 is 14 amino acids. Germline-derived CDR1 and CDR2 are SEHNR and FQNEAQ (reference sequence). The CDR3 DNA sequence: TGTGCCAGCAGGGGGCAGGGTTTGAAGTATGGCTACACCTTC. Translating it yields CASRGQGLKYGYTF.

The V call is TRBV5-4, the J call TRBJ2-5; D is undetermined. Germline lookup yields CDR1 SGHNT and CDR2 YYREEE (reference sequence). The V and J ends lost 3 bases and 1 base respectively, with 1 base between them. The CDR3 extends over 11 amino acids. The CDR3, as DNA: TGTGCCAGCAGCTCCCAAGAGACCCAGTACTTC. Translating gives CASSSQETQYF.

This clonotype was observed at least ten times. The V gene is TRBV24-1, the J gene TRBJ2-3; D remains unclear. The germline V gene encodes CDR1 KGHDR and CDR2 SFDVKD. The ends were cut back, 0 bases at V and 2 bases at J, with 8 bases in the middle. CDR3 length: 15 amino acids. Written as DNA, the CDR3 is TGTGCCACCAGTGATTTGAGGTCACCCACAGATACGCAGTATTTT. It translates to CATSDLRSPTDTQYF.

This clonotype was counted many times. In nucleotides, the CDR3 is TGTGCCAGCAGTGGGCGACAGAAGGGGCAGTTCTTC. Its protein product is CASSGRQKGQFF. The J gene is TRBJ2-1, the V gene TRBV6-2 or TRBV6-3, with D possibly being TRBD1 (5 bases). The CDR3 length is 12 residues. Deletions cut 5 bases from V and 12 bases from J, with 14 bases between. In germline, CDR1 is MNHEY, CDR2 SVGEGT.

This clonotype came up a few times. The chain joins TRBV6-2 or TRBV6-3 to TRBJ1-6; 10 bases are shared with TRBD1. The CDR3 runs to 16 residues. Losses at the gene ends were 6 bases for V and 6 bases for J; bases not matched to a gene: 8. CDR1 and CDR2 (germline): MNHEY, SVGEGT. CDR3 amino acids: CASSPTGQGFNSPLHF. CDR3 DNA: TGTGCCAGCAGCCCGACGGGACAGGGGTTTAATTCACCCCTCCACTTT.

This clonotype was detected many times. The chain has TRBV7-2 and TRBJ2-3; no reliable D call. The length of the CDR3 is 11 residues. CDR1 and CDR2 (germline): SGHTA, FQGNSA. The V gene lost 6 bases and the J gene lost 3 bases, with 4 bases spanning the gap. CDR3 residues: CASRTTDTQYF. The CDR3 nucleotides read TGTGCCAGCAGGACTACAGATACGCAGTATTTT. Looking up the rest from reference TRBV7-2 and TRBJ2-3 gives the full variable domain: GAGVSQSPSNKVTEKGKDVELRCDPISGHTALYWYRQSLGQGLEFLIYFQGNSAPDKSGLPSDRFSAERTGGSVSTLTIQRTQQEDSAVYLCASRTTDTQYFGPGTRLTVL.

The table lists this clonotype with many counts. V gene TRBV28 combines with J gene TRBJ2-5; maybe TRBD1 (5 bases). CDR3 length: 15 residues. Germline lookup yields CDR1 MDHEN and CDR2 SYDVKM. Trimming took 2 bases from V and 1 from J, leaving 11 bases between them. The DNA for the CDR3 is TGTGCCAGCAGTTTAGGCCAGGGCCCCCAAGAGACCCAGTACTTC. Protein product: CASSLGQGPQETQYF.

By sample fraction, this clonotype is medium-sized. This chain links TRBV5-1 with TRBJ1-3; 9 bases agree with TRBD1. Germline lookup yields CDR1 SGHRS and CDR2 YFSETQ. The V gene end was trimmed by 5 bases and the J gene end by 5 bases; junction bases not matched to a gene: 8. The CDR3 is 15 residues long. The CDR3 reads CASSLLGTGRNTIYF. The CDR3 bases are TGCGCCAGCAGTCTTTTGGGGACAGGGCGAAACACCATATATTTT.

This clonotype was seen ten or more times. This chain connects TRBV25-1 to TRBJ2-7; D perhaps matches TRBD1 (5 bases). The germline V gene encodes CDR1 MGHDK and CDR2 SYGVNS. The V end lost 1 base, the J end lost 7 bases, and 14 bases lay between the germline ends. The CDR3 covers 14 residues. CDR3: CASSEWGPKGEQYF. CDR3 sequence (DNA): TGTGCCAGCAGTGAATGGGGCCCAAAGGGGGAGCAGTACTTC.

The rearrangement uses TRBV5-6 and TRBJ1-2, with D tentatively TRBD1 (5 bases). With 8 bases removed from V and 10 bases from J, the gap between germline ends came to 18 bases. Germline values: CDR1 SGHDT, CDR2 YYEEEE. CDR3 length: 12 residues. CDR3 DNA: TGTGCCAGAAGATTGATGGAGGGGATCTACACCTTC. This sequence encodes CARRLMEGIYTF.

Judged by abundance, this clonotype is medium-sized. This chain connects TRBV6-2 or TRBV6-3 to TRBJ2-4, with unresolved D. V dropped 0 bases and J dropped 3 bases, with 9 bases sitting between them. This CDR3 is 15 amino acids long. Germline CDR1 reads MNHEY; CDR2 reads SVGEGT. The CDR3 spells CASSYSTSSKNIQYF. In nucleotides, the CDR3 is TGTGCCAGCAGTTACTCCACGTCGAGCAAAAACATTCAGTACTTC.

Judged by abundance, this clonotype is medium-sized. This chain joins TRBV12-3 or TRBV12-4 and TRBJ1-2; D remains unclear. Trimming cost V 3 bases and J 7 bases, with 9 bases left between them. The CDR3 sequence is 12 residues long. CDR3 DNA: TGTGCCAGCAGTTTCAGTTTGGTTGGCTACACCTTC. Its translation: CASSFSLVGYTF.

This clonotype occurred many times. The chain recombines TRBV4-3 with TRBJ2-7; 8 bases are a match to TRBD1. This CDR3 has 15 amino acids. V lost 3 bases and J lost 2; bases outside the gene matches: 6. Germline V gene data show CDR1 as LGHNA and CDR2 as YSLEER. The DNA of the CDR3 is TGCGCCAGCAGCCATACTTGGACAGGGCCCTACGAGCAGTACTTC. Encoded protein: CASSHTWTGPYEQYF.

This clonotype has a count of ten or more. The chain is built from TRBV5-6 and TRBJ1-2; TRBD1 matches 10 bases. The germline V gene has CDR1 SGHDT and CDR2 YYEEEE. The CDR3 is 16 amino acids. Trimming removed 4 bases from V and 8 bases from J; junction bases left unmatched: 14. As DNA, the CDR3 is TGTGCCAGCAGCAGACGACAGGGGGCGGCGTTCGGCGGCTACACCTTC. This gives the protein CASSRRQGAAFGGYTF.

This clonotype is labeled medium-sized. This rearrangement joins TRBV6-1 to TRBJ1-1, with D perhaps matching TRBD1 (6 bases). The germline V gene encodes CDR1 MNHNS and CDR2 SASEGT. This CDR3 has 14 residues. Trimming removed 7 bases at V and 0 bases at J, with 12 bases between. Here the CDR3 DNA reads TGTGCCAGCACCTCCGGACAGCTGAACACTGAAGCTTTCTTT. Protein sequence: CASTSGQLNTEAFF.

The gene calls are TRBV5-1 and TRBJ2-1; the match to TRBD1 covers 9 bases. Germline V gene sequence: CDR1 SGHRS, CDR2 YFSETQ. Trimming took 1 base from V and 4 from J; bases not matched to a gene: 3. This CDR3 contains 15 residues. CDR3 sequence (DNA): TGCGCCAGCAGCTTGCAGGGACAGGGATACAATGAGCAGTTCTTC. It translates to CASSLQGQGYNEQFF.

This clonotype is judged medium-sized. The chain joins TRBV7-2 to TRBJ1-6; D remains unclear. Germline lookup yields CDR1 SGHTA and CDR2 FQGNSA. This CDR3 has 13 residues. The V gene lost 3 bases and the J gene lost 7 bases, with 7 bases spanning the gap. The DNA of the CDR3 is TGTGCCAGCAGCTTCGATACCAATTCACCCCTCCACTTT. This encodes CASSFDTNSPLHF. The complete variable domain, with remaining parts taken from reference TRBV7-2 and TRBJ1-6, reads GAGVSQSPSNKVTEKGKDVELRCDPISGHTALYWYRQSLGQGLEFLIYFQGNSAPDKSGLPSDRFSAERTGGSVSTLTIQRTQQEDSAVYLCASSFDTNSPLHFGNGTRLTVT.

This clonotype was seen ten or more times. CDR3 loop: CATSEIMVNEKLFF. CDR3 bases: TGTGCCACCAGCGAAATTATGGTGAATGAAAAACTGTTTTTT. The chain couples TRBV15 to TRBJ1-4; D gene uncertain. The CDR3 runs to 14 residues. Trimming shortened V by 5 bases and J by 5 bases, and 12 bases separated the two germline ends. Germline CDR1 reads LNHNV; CDR2 reads YYDKDF (reference sequence).

This clonotype came up many times. The chain links TRBV3-1 to TRBJ1-2; 8 positions match TRBD1. Germline CDR1 reads LGHDT; CDR2 reads YNNKEL (reference sequence). V lost 4 bases, J lost 5 bases, and 9 bases stayed unmatched. This CDR3 spans 15 amino acids. This CDR3 reads CASSPFRTGSYGYTF. CDR3 DNA sequence: TGTGCCAGCAGCCCTTTCCGGACAGGGTCGTATGGCTACACCTTC.

The chain carries TRBV3-1 and TRBJ1-2; D unclear. The CDR3 is made up of 13 amino acids. Trimming pared 1 base from V and 5 bases from J, leaving 8 bases between. CDR1 LGHDT and CDR2 YNNKEL come from the germline V gene (reference sequence). The CDR3 reads CASSQAFGYGYTF. CDR3 bases: TGTGCCAGCAGCCAAGCTTTTGGTTATGGCTACACCTTC.

The sample holds a few counts of this clonotype. J is TRBJ2-5 and V is TRBV6-5; D is possibly TRBD1 or TRBD2 (6 bases each). Germline assignment: CDR1 MNHEY and CDR2 SVGAGI. V lost 8 bases to trimming and J lost 5 bases, with 15 bases between them. This CDR3 region has 13 residues. The CDR3 DNA follows: TGTGCCAGCCTCTCTCCGGGGGCGGAGACCCAGTACTTC. Translated: CASLSPGAETQYF.

This clonotype was observed many times. V and J are TRBV5-1 and TRBJ2-5, with 7 bases matching TRBD2. V dropped 0 bases and J dropped 5; count of bases not matched to a gene: 7. Looked up from germline, CDR1 is SGHRS and CDR2 is YFSETQ. The CDR3 totals 15 residues. CDR3 nucleotide sequence: TGCGCCAGCAGCTTGGCCTCGGTGGGGGGGGAGACCCAGTACTTC. Protein: CASSLASVGGETQYF.

Sample share makes this clonotype medium-sized (0.01 to 0.1%). This rearrangement joins TRBV6-5 to TRBJ1-2; the D is unclear. Germline CDR1 and CDR2: MNHEY and SVGAGI. The V end was cut by 7 bases, the J end by 4 bases, with 19 bases between. CDR3 length equals 15 residues. CDR3: CASNIKRGRSYGYTF. Written as DNA, the CDR3 is TGTGCCAGCAATATTAAGAGAGGACGGAGCTATGGCTACACCTTC.

This clonotype is classed as medium-sized. This CDR3 is CASSLDRDSFTDTQYF. The CDR3 DNA reads TGCGCCAGCAGCCTAGACCGGGACAGCTTCACAGATACGCAGTATTTT. J is TRBJ2-3 and V is TRBV5-1, with 7 bases fitting TRBD1. Losses at the gene ends were 4 bases for V and 2 bases for J; bases not matched to a gene: 10. CDR3 length: 16 amino acids. The germline V gene has CDR1 SGHRS and CDR2 YFSETQ.

This clonotype was counted at least ten times. The chain joins TRBV4-1 to TRBJ2-6, with D hard to call. Trimming removed 3 bases from V and 3 bases from J, with 12 bases in between. This CDR3 is 16 amino acids long. The germline gives CDR1 MGHRA, CDR2 YSYEKL. The CDR3, as DNA: TGCGCCAGCAGCCATGGGTGGATCCGTGGGGCCAACGTCCTGACTTTC. Translation gives CASSHGWIRGANVLTF.

This clonotype showed up many times. V gene TRBV7-9 combines with J gene TRBJ1-1, with no clear D. The germline gives CDR1 SEHNR, CDR2 FQNEAQ (reference sequence). This CDR3 is 11 amino acids long. Trimming removed 5 bases at V and 5 bases at J, with 6 bases between. The chain's CDR3 is CASSRMTEAFF. The CDR3 nucleotides read TGTGCCAGCAGCCGGATGACTGAAGCTTTCTTT.

This clonotype was seen at least ten times. The chain combines TRBV28 with TRBJ2-1; D possibly corresponds to TRBD2 (6 bases). Germline values: CDR1 MDHEN, CDR2 SYDVKM. There are 11 residues in the CDR3. V was trimmed by 10 bases and J by 9 bases, leaving 13 bases between them. The CDR3 region has the DNA TGTGCCATAAACGGGGGAGGTGAGCAGTTCTTC. Translation gives CAINGGGEQFF. The full variable domain, in which reference TRBV28 and TRBJ2-1 provide the parts outside the CDR3, is DVKVTQSSRYLVKRTGEKVFLECVQDMDHENMFWYRQDPGLGLRLIYFSYDVKMKEKGDIPEGYSVSREKKERFSLILESASTNQTSMYLCAINGGGEQFFGPGTRLTVL.